The 25 T cell receptor beta chains presented below share a single source sample, sequenced in a study of shared clonotypes between healthy human individuals. The naive CD8 population came from CD45RO-negative cells selected for CCR7, without terminally differentiated effector memory CD45RA+ cells. The method was immunoSEQ multiplex PCR; TCRdb's version includes in-frame clones alone and lacks a portion of them. The data show more than 2 million clones, just over 90% seen once. What was sequenced was naive CD8+ T cells from PBMCs. These receptors were taken from a man younger than 35 in good health. Some clones in this sample may be carry-over from other donors' samples.

The J gene is TRBJ1-5, the V gene TRBV30, with a weak D call TRBD1 (6 bases). Trimming took off 6 bases at V and 7 bases at J, with 13 bases between the two ends. CDR1 and CDR2 (germline): GTSNPN, SVGIG (reference sequence). This CDR3 contains 12 residues. This chain's CDR3 is CACEKGGQPQHF. The CDR3 region has the DNA TGTGCCTGCGAAAAAGGGGGACAGCCCCAGCATTTT.

This rearrangement joins TRBV28 to TRBJ2-7; D tentatively fits TRBD1 or TRBD2 (5 bases each). The CDR3 spans 15 residues. Trimming stripped 4 bases from V and 4 bases from J, with 17 bases between. Germline V gives CDR1 MDHEN, CDR2 SYDVKM. In nucleotides, the CDR3 is TGTGCCAGCAGTTCCCACCGGGACGGTATATACGAGCAGTACTTC. Translated, it gives CASSSHRDGIYEQYF.

This clone was picked up one time. J is TRBJ2-2 and V is TRBV27, with D possibly matching TRBD2 (5 bases). Trimming left V 4 bases short and J 4 bases short, with 7 bases between. The CDR3 covers 13 residues. Germline-derived CDR1 and CDR2 are MNHEY and SMNVEV (reference sequence). The CDR3 region is CASSWEPTGELFF. The DNA for the CDR3 is TGTGCCAGCAGTTGGGAGCCCACCGGGGAGCTGTTTTTT.

J is TRBJ2-1 and V is TRBV5-6, with 10 bases that match TRBD1. The CDR3 length is 14 residues. The V and J ends lost 4 bases and 8 bases, in that order; junction bases with no gene match: 6. Germline values: CDR1 SGHDT, CDR2 YYEEEE. The CDR3 DNA reads as TGTGCCAGCAGCCAGTGGGACAGGGGATATGAGCAGTTCTTC. Translating gives CASSQWDRGYEQFF.

This clone was seen a single time. The chain is built from TRBV27 and TRBJ1-2; 9 bases fit TRBD1. This CDR3 spans 15 amino acids. Germline CDR1 and CDR2: MNHEY and SMNVEV (reference sequence). Trimming took 1 base from V and 4 from J; bases not matched to a gene: 4. The CDR3 loop reads CASSLLQGAFYGYTF. As DNA, the CDR3 is TGTGCCAGCAGTTTATTACAGGGGGCCTTCTATGGCTACACCTTC.

The chain carries TRBV12-5 and TRBJ1-2, with D perhaps TRBD1 (6 bases). The CDR3 extends over 17 amino acids. V lost 2 bases and J lost 3, with 19 bases in between. Germline V CDR1 and CDR2: LGHNT, FRNRAP. Here the CDR3 DNA reads TGTGCTAGTGGTTTGACGCCGGGACACTCAGTCGACTATGGCTACACCTTC. It translates to CASGLTPGHSVDYGYTF.

The rearrangement links TRBV7-9 to TRBJ2-3; the match to TRBD2 covers 10 bases. Germline values: CDR1 SEHNR, CDR2 FQNEAQ (reference sequence). This CDR3 region has 16 residues. Unmatched junction bases numbered 4, after V lost 0 bases and J lost 4 bases. In nucleotides, the CDR3 is TGTGCCAGCAGCTTAGCCGGACTAGCGGCCTCAGATACGCAGTATTTT. It encodes CASSLAGLAASDTQYF. Full variable domain (outside the CDR3, taken from reference TRBV7-9 and TRBJ2-3): DTGVSQNPRHKITKRGQNVTFRCDPISEHNRLYWYRQTLGQGPEFLTYFQNEAQLEKSRLLSDRFSAERPKGSFSTLEIQRTEQGDSAMYLCASSLAGLAASDTQYFGPGTRLTVL.

The J gene is TRBJ2-7, the V gene TRBV10-1, with a weak D call TRBD1 (5 bases). The V and J ends lost 2 bases and 2 bases respectively, with 16 bases between them. Germline V CDR1 and CDR2: WNHNN, SYGVQD (reference sequence). This CDR3 is built from 16 residues. CDR3 sequence reads: CASSETINSRAYEQYF. CDR3 nucleotides: TGCGCCAGCAGTGAGACAATCAATTCCAGGGCCTACGAGCAGTACTTC.

This chain connects TRBV28 to TRBJ2-3; TRBD2 is a possible D gene (5 bases). Trimming left V 5 bases short and J 0 bases short, with 18 bases between. The CDR3 totals 17 residues. CDR1 MDHEN and CDR2 SYDVKM come from the germline V gene. The CDR3 sequence: CASSTPLGRGSTDTQYF. DNA for the CDR3: TGTGCCAGCAGTACCCCACTTGGACGGGGTAGCACAGATACGCAGTATTTT. The complete variable domain, with remaining parts taken from reference TRBV28 and TRBJ2-3, reads DVKVTQSSRYLVKRTGEKVFLECVQDMDHENMFWYRQDPGLGLRLIYFSYDVKMKEKGDIPEGYSVSREKKERFSLILESASTNQTSMYLCASSTPLGRGSTDTQYFGPGTRLTVL.

The CDR3 is CASSLAGEGADTQYF. Here the CDR3 DNA reads TGTGCCAGCAGCTTGGCGGGAGAAGGGGCAGATACGCAGTATTTT. The gene calls are TRBV7-8 and TRBJ2-3; TRBD2 matches 7 bases. V shed 3 bases, J shed 4 bases, and the junction held 7 bases outside the gene matches. Germline-derived CDR1 and CDR2 are SGHVS and FQNEAQ. The CDR3 is 15 amino acids.

This clone appeared once. Within the sample, other DNA sequences also encode this same CDR3. V and J are TRBV7-8 and TRBJ2-1; 11 positions match TRBD1. The CDR3 sequence is 15 residues long. Germline assignment: CDR1 SGHVS and CDR2 FQNEAQ. V dropped 4 bases and J dropped 4; count of bases not matched to a gene: 3. The CDR3 nucleotides read TGTGCCAGCAGCTCGGGACAGGGGGTTTACAATGAGCAGTTCTTC. Residues: CASSSGQGVYNEQFF.

The genes are TRBV28 and TRBJ2-1, with TRBD1 identical over 8 bases. This CDR3 region has 16 residues. V was clipped by 2 bases and J by 4 bases; unmatched bases: 7. Germline V CDR1 and CDR2: MDHEN, SYDVKM. The CDR3 region is CASSLGYRGFYNEQFF. The CDR3 coding sequence is TGTGCCAGCAGTTTAGGGTACAGGGGGTTTTACAATGAGCAGTTCTTC.

The chain carries TRBV10-1 and TRBJ2-1; unclear D gene. Germline CDR1 reads WNHNN; CDR2 reads SYGVQD (reference sequence). Trimming shortened V by 6 bases and J by 3 bases, and 12 bases separated the two germline ends. This CDR3 comprises 14 residues. DNA of the CDR3: TGCGCCAGCAGAGAAAGACATCTCTACAATGAGCAGTTCTTC. As protein: CASRERHLYNEQFF.

Of note for this clone: Other DNA sequences in this specimen translate into the identical CDR3. The chain employs TRBV30 and TRBJ2-7; maybe TRBD2 (6 bases). Germline CDR1 GTSNPN, CDR2 SVGIG (reference sequence). The CDR3 totals 12 residues. Trimming stripped 5 bases from V and 3 bases from J, with 11 bases between. CDR3 nucleotide sequence: TGTGCCTGGTCCCCCGGGGGCTACGAGCAGTACTTC. The encoded protein is CAWSPGGYEQYF.

This chain uses TRBV30 with TRBJ2-7; the D gene is possibly TRBD1 (6 bases). The V and J ends lost 3 bases and 6 bases respectively, with 9 bases between them. Germline CDR1 is GTSNPN and CDR2 is SVGIG (reference sequence). This CDR3 has 11 residues. CDR3 in amino acids: CAWSSGVEQYF. CDR3 DNA sequence: TGTGCCTGGAGCTCAGGGGTCGAGCAGTACTTC. Combining the CDR3 with reference TRBV30 and TRBJ2-7 gives the whole variable domain SQTIHQWPATLVQPVGSPLSLECTVEGTSNPNLYWYRQAAGRGLQLLFYSVGIGQISSEVPQNLSASRPQDRQFILSSKKLLLSDSGFYLCAWSSGVEQYFGPGTRLTVT.

The genes are TRBV19 and TRBJ2-5, with 8 bases matching TRBD1. Germline values: CDR1 LNHDA, CDR2 SQIVND (reference sequence). V shed 6 bases, J shed 5 bases, and the junction held 11 bases outside the gene matches. The CDR3 spans 15 residues. The CDR3 nucleotides read TGTGCCAGTAGCCCGGACAGGGAAGGACGGGAGACCCAGTACTTC. Translation: CASSPDREGRETQYF.

This chain links TRBV28 with TRBJ1-5, with D tentatively TRBD1 (6 bases). Trimming pared 2 bases from V and 3 bases from J, leaving 26 bases between. This CDR3 has 20 residues. The germline CDR1 and CDR2 sequences are MDHEN and SYDVKM. This chain's CDR3 is CASSLRRDGRNQGINQPQHF. CDR3 DNA: TGTGCCAGCAGTTTAAGACGGGACGGACGAAATCAGGGGATCAATCAGCCCCAGCATTTT.

This chain joins TRBV4-2 and TRBJ2-2, with D perhaps matching TRBD1 (5 bases). V shed 2 bases and J shed 6 bases, with 10 bases lying between them. This CDR3 is 14 amino acids long. Germline loops: CDR1 LGHNA, CDR2 YNFKEQ. Here the CDR3 DNA reads TGTGCCAGCAGCCAATCCAGGGTACCCGGGGAGCTGTTTTTT. It translates to CASSQSRVPGELFF.

The chain links TRBV28 to TRBJ2-1; 9 bases map to TRBD1. This CDR3 region has 15 residues. The V segment lost 5 bases and the J segment 10 bases; nucleotides outside the gene matches: 12. CDR1 is MDHEN and CDR2 is SYDVKM in the germline V gene. The chain's CDR3 is CASSRRRTGAGEQFF. For the CDR3, the DNA is TGTGCCAGCAGTCGACGCCGGACAGGGGCGGGGGAGCAGTTCTTC.

The chain carries TRBV27 and TRBJ2-7; the match to TRBD2 covers 7 bases. In germline, CDR1 is MNHEY, CDR2 SMNVEV (reference sequence). The CDR3 contains 13 residues. The junction had 6 bases not matched to a gene; V was cut back by 5 bases and J by 5 bases. CDR3 DNA: TGTGCCAGCAGTCTGGGACTATTCGACGAGCAGTACTTC. Translated: CASSLGLFDEQYF.

The rearrangement joins TRBV11-2 to TRBJ1-1; a possible D gene is TRBD1 (6 bases). CDR1 is SGHAT, CDR2 FQNNGV, per germline. Trimming removed 1 base from V and 11 bases from J, with 17 bases in between. The CDR3 totals 14 residues. CDR3 in amino acids: CASSLGQGYVEAFF. In nucleotides, the CDR3 is TGTGCCAGCAGCTTAGGTCAGGGGTATGTGGAGGCTTTCTTT.

The genes are TRBV27 and TRBJ2-7; 8 nucleotides line up with TRBD1. Germline CDR1 and CDR2: MNHEY and SMNVEV (reference sequence). Unmatched junction bases numbered 13, after V lost 6 bases and J lost 6 bases. The CDR3 covers 15 residues. DNA for the CDR3: TGTGCCAGCAGAGTACCGGGACAGGATTTCGCCGAGCAGTACTTC. It translates to CASRVPGQDFAEQYF.

The gene calls are TRBV4-1 and TRBJ2-3, with a weak D call TRBD1 (5 bases). Germline CDR1 MGHRA, CDR2 YSYEKL. The CDR3 is 16 residues long. Trimming pared 0 bases from V and 0 bases from J, leaving 10 bases between. For the CDR3, the DNA is TGCGCCAGCAGCCAAGAGACCAGGGCCAGCACAGATACGCAGTATTTT. Translating it yields CASSQETRASTDTQYF.

This chain joins TRBV29-1 and TRBJ2-1, with 8 bases that match TRBD2. Unmatched junction bases numbered 7, after V lost 4 bases and J lost 5 bases. CDR1 and CDR2 (germline): SQVTM, ANQGSEA. The CDR3 is 14 amino acids. DNA of the CDR3: TGCAGCGTTGTATCCAGCGGGGGTAACAATGAGCAGTTCTTC. This encodes CSVVSSGGNNEQFF.

J is TRBJ1-4 and V is TRBV27; TRBD1 agrees at 12 bases. Germline CDR1 MNHEY, CDR2 SMNVEV (reference sequence). The J segment lost 5 bases and the V segment lost 9 bases, leaving 10 bases of the junction unmatched. The CDR3 contains 16 residues. CDR3 coding DNA: TGTGCCAGTTCCGGGACAGGGGGCCAGTGGAATGAAAAACTGTTTTTT. Translating gives CASSGTGGQWNEKLFF.